Listed below are T cell receptor beta chains from one sample, sequenced in a study of T cell repertoires in cytomegalovirus infection. TCRdb fed the reads into MiXCR, producing one record per CDR3 protein. The data hold approximately 120,000 distinct CDR3 sequences, with 25% to 30% observed a single time. Their target antigens are unknown. Sequences were derived from CD8+ T cells from cultured PBMCs, sampled from culture after CMV antigen stimulation. These receptors were collected from a human donor in good health (CMV status not recorded). Some clones in this sample may be carry-over from other donors' samples. Both conserved end residues are part of each CDR3. Each record gives: clone size, V gene, J gene, D gene, CDR3 protein, CDR3 DNA. A D gene is named only where the DNA matches it firmly. Not all rows give a size; the values are once, few, many and, for expanded clones, a class.

clone_size: many
v_call: TRBV11-2
j_call: TRBJ2-7
d_call: NA
cdr3_aa: CASSPFAGATYEQYF
cdr3_nt: TGTGCCAGCAGCCCTTTCGCGGGGGCTACCTACGAGCAGTACTTC

clone_size: NA
v_call: TRBV6-2/TRBV6-3
j_call: TRBJ2-1
d_call: NA
cdr3_aa: CASSYGGRNEQFF
cdr3_nt: TGTGCCAGCAGTTACGGGGGGCGGAATGAGCAGTTCTTC

clone_size: NA
v_call: TRBV7-4
j_call: TRBJ1-1
d_call: NA
cdr3_aa: CASSLLAEAFF
cdr3_nt: TGTGCCAGCAGCTTATTGGCGGAAGCTTTCTTT

clone_size: few
v_call: TRBV7-9
j_call: TRBJ2-5
d_call: NA
cdr3_aa: CASSSTRASLGTQYF
cdr3_nt: TGTGCCAGCAGCTCCACTCGGGCCTCACTAGGGACCCAGTACTTC

clone_size: many
v_call: TRBV7-9
j_call: TRBJ2-7
d_call: NA
cdr3_aa: CASSLINTPYEQYF
cdr3_nt: TGTGCCAGCAGCTTAATCAACACTCCTTACGAGCAGTACTTC

clone_size: NA
v_call: TRBV11-2
j_call: TRBJ1-1
d_call: NA
cdr3_aa: CASSLAGQGAEAFF
cdr3_nt: TGTGCCAGCAGCTTAGCTGGGCAGGGCGCTGAAGCTTTCTTT

clone_size: many
v_call: TRBV7-2
j_call: TRBJ1-6
d_call: TRBD1
cdr3_aa: CASSSDRISSPLHF
cdr3_nt: TGTGCCAGCAGCTCGGACAGGATCAGCTCACCCCTCCACTTT

clone_size: NA
v_call: TRBV7-9
j_call: TRBJ2-7
d_call: TRBD1
cdr3_aa: CASSHRDRGPEQYF
cdr3_nt: TGTGCCAGCAGCCACCGGGACAGGGGGCCCGAGCAGTACTTC

clone_size: many
v_call: TRBV7-6
j_call: TRBJ2-1
d_call: TRBD2
cdr3_aa: CASSLRLAGVFNEQFF
cdr3_nt: TGTGCCAGCAGCTTAAGACTAGCGGGGGTCTTTAATGAGCAGTTCTTC

clone_size: few
v_call: TRBV6-2/TRBV6-3
j_call: TRBJ2-1
d_call: TRBD1
cdr3_aa: CASSYRDSLNEQFF
cdr3_nt: TGTGCCAGCAGTTACCGGGACAGCTTAAATGAGCAGTTCTTC

clone_size: NA
v_call: TRBV14
j_call: TRBJ2-7
d_call: NA
cdr3_aa: CASSDQRLYEQYF
cdr3_nt: TGTGCCAGCAGCGACCAGAGGCTCTACGAGCAGTACTTC

clone_size: many
v_call: TRBV6-1
j_call: TRBJ2-1
d_call: NA
cdr3_aa: CASSDWVGNEQFF
cdr3_nt: TGTGCCAGCAGTGATTGGGTGGGCAATGAGCAGTTCTTC

clone_size: many
v_call: TRBV27
j_call: TRBJ2-7
d_call: TRBD2
cdr3_aa: CASSSYSGDAGEQYF
cdr3_nt: TGTGCCAGCAGTTCCTATAGCGGGGACGCCGGCGAGCAGTACTTC

clone_size: many
v_call: TRBV7-2
j_call: TRBJ2-3
d_call: TRBD2
cdr3_aa: CASSRGGTVLDTQYF
cdr3_nt: TGTGCCAGCAGTAGGGGAGGGACCGTATTGGATACGCAGTATTTT

clone_size: few
v_call: TRBV6-5
j_call: TRBJ1-2
d_call: TRBD1
cdr3_aa: CASSGRGLSDYGYTF
cdr3_nt: TGTGCCAGCAGTGGCAGGGGGCTAAGTGACTATGGCTACACCTTC

clone_size: NA
v_call: TRBV7-6
j_call: TRBJ1-4
d_call: NA
cdr3_aa: CASSTRQTNEKLFF
cdr3_nt: TGTGCCAGCAGCACAAGACAGACTAATGAAAAACTGTTTTTT

clone_size: few
v_call: TRBV4-1
j_call: TRBJ2-1
d_call: TRBD2
cdr3_aa: CASSQFIAGGAYNEQFF
cdr3_nt: TGCGCCAGCAGCCAATTCATAGCGGGGGGCGCCTACAATGAGCAGTTCTTC

clone_size: once
v_call: TRBV5-4
j_call: TRBJ2-2
d_call: NA
cdr3_aa: CASSPARGPGELFF
cdr3_nt: TGTGCCAGCAGTCCCGCGCGGGGCCCCGGGGAGCTGTTTTTT

clone_size: NA
v_call: TRBV6-5
j_call: TRBJ2-2
d_call: NA
cdr3_aa: CASSTLNTGELFF
cdr3_nt: TGTGCCAGCAGCACCCTGAACACCGGGGAGCTGTTTTTT

clone_size: NA
v_call: TRBV27
j_call: TRBJ1-5
d_call: NA
cdr3_aa: CASSPLSNQPQHF
cdr3_nt: TGTGCCAGCAGTCCCTTGAGCAATCAGCCCCAGCATTTT

clone_size: NA
v_call: TRBV12-3/TRBV12-4
j_call: TRBJ2-1
d_call: TRBD2
cdr3_aa: CASTFPAGGGAIHEQFF
cdr3_nt: TGTGCCAGCACCTTCCCCGCCGGCGGGGGGGCTATTCATGAGCAGTTCTTC

clone_size: NA
v_call: TRBV6-2/TRBV6-3
j_call: TRBJ2-5
d_call: TRBD2
cdr3_aa: CASSYGTSGGQETQYF
cdr3_nt: TGTGCCAGCAGTTACGGGACTAGCGGCGGTCAAGAGACCCAGTACTTC

clone_size: NA
v_call: TRBV4-2
j_call: TRBJ1-1
d_call: NA
cdr3_aa: CASSQDMGGTEAFF
cdr3_nt: TGTGCCAGCAGCCAAGATATGGGGGGAACTGAAGCTTTCTTT

clone_size: NA
v_call: TRBV6-6
j_call: TRBJ2-3
d_call: NA
cdr3_aa: CASSYSKDTQYF
cdr3_nt: TGTGCCAGCAGTTACTCGAAAGATACGCAGTATTTT

clone_size: NA
v_call: TRBV19
j_call: TRBJ2-1
d_call: NA
cdr3_aa: CASSMGESSYNEQFF
cdr3_nt: TGTGCCAGTAGTATGGGCGAAAGCTCCTACAATGAGCAGTTCTTC

clone_size: once
v_call: TRBV29-1
j_call: TRBJ1-2
d_call: TRBD1
cdr3_aa: CSVGGDRGLYGYTF
cdr3_nt: TGCAGCGTTGGAGGGGACAGGGGGCTCTATGGCTACACCTTC

clone_size: many
v_call: TRBV12-3/TRBV12-4
j_call: TRBJ1-1
d_call: TRBD1
cdr3_aa: CASLTGFNMNTEAFF
cdr3_nt: TGTGCCAGCTTGACAGGGTTCAATATGAACACTGAAGCTTTCTTT

clone_size: few
v_call: TRBV4-1
j_call: TRBJ1-2
d_call: TRBD1
cdr3_aa: CASSQDPGTGFDYTF
cdr3_nt: TGCGCCAGCAGCCAAGACCCCGGGACAGGGTTTGACTACACCTTC

clone_size: NA
v_call: TRBV9
j_call: TRBJ2-3
d_call: TRBD2
cdr3_aa: CASSATSGSDTQYF
cdr3_nt: TGTGCCAGCAGCGCAACTAGCGGTTCAGATACGCAGTATTTT

clone_size: many
v_call: TRBV7-2
j_call: TRBJ2-3
d_call: TRBD2
cdr3_aa: CASSPAAGGHTDTQYF
cdr3_nt: TGTGCCAGCAGCCCAGCTGCGGGGGGACACACAGATACGCAGTATTTT

clone_size: NA
v_call: TRBV12-3/TRBV12-4
j_call: TRBJ1-1
d_call: NA
cdr3_aa: CASNLRDRLLNTEAFF
cdr3_nt: TGTGCCAGCAACCTACGGGACCGCCTATTGAACACTGAAGCTTTCTTT

clone_size: NA
v_call: TRBV24-1
j_call: TRBJ2-1
d_call: NA
cdr3_aa: CATSDLTDEQFF
cdr3_nt: TGTGCCACCAGTGATTTGACCGATGAGCAGTTCTTC

clone_size: NA
v_call: TRBV20-1
j_call: TRBJ2-3
d_call: NA
cdr3_aa: CSALAPTDTQYF
cdr3_nt: TGCAGTGCTCTAGCGCCCACAGATACGCAGTATTTT

clone_size: few
v_call: TRBV2
j_call: TRBJ2-3
d_call: NA
cdr3_aa: CASGPWTTSTDTQYF
cdr3_nt: TGTGCCAGCGGGCCCTGGACAACTAGCACAGATACGCAGTATTTT

clone_size: few
v_call: TRBV2
j_call: TRBJ1-5
d_call: NA
cdr3_aa: CASSLLENSNQPQHF
cdr3_nt: TGTGCCAGCAGTCTCTTGGAAAATAGCAATCAGCCCCAGCATTTT

clone_size: few
v_call: TRBV19
j_call: TRBJ2-3
d_call: NA
cdr3_aa: CASSIWRGGTDTQYF
cdr3_nt: TGTGCCAGTAGTATCTGGCGGGGAGGCACAGATACGCAGTATTTT

clone_size: NA
v_call: TRBV2
j_call: TRBJ2-5
d_call: NA
cdr3_aa: CASSEEEDRQETQYF
cdr3_nt: TGTGCCAGCAGTGAAGAAGAGGACAGACAAGAGACCCAGTACTTC

clone_size: NA
v_call: TRBV7-2
j_call: TRBJ2-7
d_call: NA
cdr3_aa: CASSLGVAFSYEQYF
cdr3_nt: TGTGCCAGCAGCTTAGGAGTAGCGTTCTCCTACGAGCAGTACTTC